Sequencing of this T cell receptor beta chain was carried out in a study of identical twins. As regards this clonotype: Its target is not known.

Each CDR3 protein is one row after TCRdb ran MiXCR on the 5' RACE reads. Of fewer than 500,000 distinct CDR3 sequences in the sample, roughly a quarter were seen once. Points from the study as a whole: Memory repertoires lacked the insertion deficit that abundant cord blood beta clonotypes showed. Its conclusions, products of cross-sectional statistical analysis, did not come from following the same donors.

This CDR3 spans 16 amino acids. Per germline, CDR1 ENHRY and CDR2 SYGVKD. After removal of 6 bases from V and 0 bases from J, the junction contained 7 bases not matched to a gene. This sample was shared with a second study, whose subject was T cells expressing NK-cell markers. That study reports: Several donors' CD3+CD56-NKG2C+ cells were dominated by the same clonotypes.

The sequencing sample was made of CD4+ T cells sorted from blood. The rearrangement uses TRBV10-3 and TRBJ2-2, with 7 bases lining up with TRBD2. The sequence came from a woman in her late teens or twenties in good health. This CDR3 reads CAISQTSSTNTGELFF. DNA of the CDR3: TGTGCCATCAGCCAGACTAGCTCAACGAACACCGGGGAGCTGTTTTTT.